The present TCR beta chain was sequenced within a study of T cells after yellow fever vaccination. Each CDR3 protein is one row after TCRdb ran MiXCR on the 5' RACE reads. The sample holds 450,000 to 650,000 distinct CDR3 sequences; 21% are singletons and the top ten take around 16%. CDR1 is SNHLY and CDR2 is FYNNEI in the germline V gene. This CDR3 contains 17 residues. The V and J ends lost 8 bases and 2 bases respectively, with 23 bases between them. The material sequenced was PBMCs, taken around 3 weeks after the first yellow fever vaccination. The chain uses TRBV2 and TRBJ2-3; D gene uncertain. This clonotype was obtained from a man between 18 and 29 years old who received the YFV17D yellow fever vaccine. The DNA of the CDR3 is TGTGCCAGCCGCAAACCCCCTACAATTAGAAACACAGATACGCAGTATTTT. Its translation is CASRKPPTIRNTDTQYF. The full variable domain, in which reference TRBV2 and TRBJ2-3 provide the parts outside the CDR3, is EPEVTQTPSHQVTQMGQEVILRCVPISNHLYFYWYRQILGQKVEFLVSFYNNEISEKSEIFDDQFSVERPDGSNFTLKIRSTKLEDSAMYFCASRKPPTIRNTDTQYFGPGTRLTVL.